This entry lists 6 T cell receptor beta chains sequenced from one sample in a study of T and B cells in COVID-19 patients. Each TRB amplification used about 250-550 ng of genomic DNA from blood. BIOMED2 TRB-A/B primer pools were used in multiplex TRB PCR. Via MiXCR, TCRdb re-called the multiplex PCR reads, giving one row per CDR3 protein. The sample has 20,000 to 25,000 distinct CDR3 sequences; roughly 29% are singletons. Sequenced input: blood. The receptor source for this set is a human donor who had recovered from COVID-19.

This clonotype occurred once. This chain joins TRBV6-5 and TRBJ2-5; 15 positions agree with TRBD2. Germline values: CDR1 MNHEY, CDR2 SVGAGI. Trimming cost V 5 bases and J 5 bases; bases outside gene matches: 12. The CDR3 is 18 residues long. CDR3 loop: CASSHHLGLAGGRETQYF. The CDR3 region has the DNA TGTGCCAGCAGTCACCACCTCGGACTAGCGGGGGGGCGGGAGACCCAGTACTTC.

The V call is TRBV6-5, the J call TRBJ2-5; 8 positions match TRBD1. The CDR3 sequence is 16 residues long. Germline CDR1 reads MNHEY; CDR2 reads SVGAGI. Trimming cost V 0 bases and J 4 bases; bases outside gene matches: 7. This chain's CDR3 is CASSYSAGGGGETQYF. The CDR3 nucleotides are TGTGCCAGCAGTTACTCCGCAGGGGGCGGAGGAGAGACCCAGTACTTC.

The chain recombines TRBV30 with TRBJ1-4, with D possibly TRBD1 on 5 matching bases. CDR3 length equals 17 residues. CDR1 is GTSNPN, CDR2 SVGIG, per germline (reference sequence). V gave up 3 bases and J gave up 0 bases, with 17 bases separating them. CDR3 sequence (DNA): TGTGCCTGGAGCCACTGGCCTGGGACTTCAACTAATGAAAAACTGTTTTTT. Protein: CAWSHWPGTSTNEKLFF.

The chain carries TRBV18 and TRBJ1-1; D unresolved. This CDR3 region has 13 residues. CDR1 and CDR2 (germline): KGHSH, LQKENI. Trimming took off 2 bases at V and 3 bases at J, with 7 bases between the two ends. CDR3 nucleotide sequence: TGTGCCAGCTCACCAGGGCTGGACACTGAAGCTTTCTTT. It is translated as CASSPGLDTEAFF.

Within the sample, this clonotype is medium-sized. The genes are TRBV6-5 and TRBJ2-3, with a tentative D call TRBD1 (5 bases). Trimming left V 5 bases short and J 4 bases short, with 10 bases between. The CDR3 length is 13 residues. Germline assignment: CDR1 MNHEY and CDR2 SVGAGI. The CDR3: CASSRQSSDTQYF. In DNA, the CDR3 is TGTGCCAGCAGTCGACAGAGTTCAGATACGCAGTATTTT.

This chain connects TRBV19 to TRBJ2-5; the D gene is possibly TRBD1 (6 bases). CDR1 LNHDA and CDR2 SQIVND come from the germline V gene (reference sequence). The ends were cut back, 9 bases at V and 5 bases at J, with 19 bases in the middle. This CDR3 spans 14 amino acids. CDR3 in amino acids: CASSGPQGSETQYF. CDR3 in DNA: TGTGCCAGCAGCGGACCACAGGGATCTGAGACCCAGTACTTC.